The rows below give T cell receptor beta chains drawn from one sample of a study of blood T cell repertoires in COVID-19. Clones were sequenced by immunoSEQ multiplex PCR, and TCRdb holds only the in-frame ones, with some missing. The sample has fewer than 250,000 clones; about nine tenths are singletons. Sequencing input: peripheral blood. These receptors originate from a man between 25 and 39 years old with acute or convalescent COVID-19. Both conserved end residues are part of each CDR3. D genes are given only for firm matches. Where a row states a size, it is once, few, many or the class of an expanded clone; other rows omit it.

j_gene | abundance | v_gene | d_gene | CDR3nt | CDR3aa
TRBJ1-5 | . | TRBV30 | . | TGTGCCTGGGGTCGCGGGGGCAGCAATCAGCCCCAGCATTTT | CAWGRGGSNQPQHF
TRBJ1-5 | once | TRBV6-5 | TRBD1 | TGTGCCAGCAGTTACGGACAGGGGAGTCAGCCCCAGCATTTT | CASSYGQGSQPQHF
TRBJ1-1 | . | TRBV21-1 | . | TGTGCCAGCAGCCGTCGACAGCAGATGAACACTGAAGCTTTCTTT | CASSRRQQMNTEAFF
TRBJ1-4 | many | TRBV2 | TRBD1 | TGTGCCAGCAAAGACAGGGGGACTAATGAAAAACTGTTTTTT | CASKDRGTNEKLFF
TRBJ1-3 | . | TRBV28 | . | TGTGCCAGCAGTCCGGCGGGGCTCTCTGGAAACACCATATATTTT | CASSPAGLSGNTIYF
TRBJ1-3 | . | TRBV5-1 | . | TGCGCCAGCAGCACGGACAGTCTCTCTGGAAACACCATATATTTT | CASSTDSLSGNTIYF
TRBJ2-7 | . | TRBV5-1 | TRBD2 | TGCGCCAGCAGTTGGGGGAGCGGGATATACGAGCAGTACTTC | CASSWGSGIYEQYF
TRBJ2-1 | . | TRBV6-5 | TRBD2 | TGTGCCAGCAGTTCCACGGGACTAGCGGTTTACAATGAGCAGTTCTTC | CASSSTGLAVYNEQFF
TRBJ1-6 | . | TRBV2 | TRBD1 | TGTGCCAGCAGTGACGGGACAGCCCTTGCCTTT | CASSDGTALAF
TRBJ2-4 | . | TRBV2 | TRBD2 | TGTGCCAGCAGCGGACTAGCGGGAGGGGTCAAAAACATTCAGTACTTC | CASSGLAGGVKNIQYF
TRBJ2-7 | . | TRBV2 | TRBD1 | TGTGCCAGCAGTTTCGGGACAGGGGGCCCCGAGCAGTACTTC | CASSFGTGGPEQYF
TRBJ1-3 | . | TRBV9 | . | TGTGCCAGCAGCGTAGACGTCAGGGTTGGAAACACCATATATTTT | CASSVDVRVGNTIYF
TRBJ2-5 | few | TRBV9 | TRBD1 | TGTGCCAGCAGCCCGCAACCATTTACAGGGGGCGGAGAGACCCAGTACTTC | CASSPQPFTGGGETQYF
TRBJ1-5 | few | TRBV20-1 | . | TGCAGTGCTAGAGCGAATCAGCCCCAGCATTTT | CSARANQPQHF
TRBJ2-1 | . | TRBV11-2 | TRBD2 | TGTGCCAGCAGCTTCCTAGCGGGAGGTTACAATGAGCAGTTCTTC | CASSFLAGGYNEQFF
TRBJ2-7 | . | TRBV10-3 | TRBD1 | TGTGCCATCAGTCCCGACGGGACAGGGGGAGACGAGCAGTACTTC | CAISPDGTGGDEQYF
TRBJ1-5 | . | TRBV28 | TRBD1 | TGTGCCAGCCTAAAGAAGGCAGGGGGGAACCAGCCCCAGCATTTT | CASLKKAGGNQPQHF
TRBJ2-1 | . | TRBV5-1 | . | TGCGCCAGCAGCGTTGGACAGTACAATGAGCAGTTCTTC | CASSVGQYNEQFF
TRBJ1-4 | few | TRBV19 | TRBD1 | TGTGCCAGTAGTATAATTGGGACAGGGTTTGAAAAACTGTTTTTT | CASSIIGTGFEKLFF
TRBJ2-2 | . | TRBV6-5 | TRBD1 | TGTGCCAGCGGGGACAGGGGGAACACCGGGGAGCTGTTTTTT | CASGDRGNTGELFF
TRBJ1-6 | . | TRBV2 | . | TGTGCCAGCAGTGTTTCCCCCACAGAGTCACCCCTCCACTTT | CASSVSPTESPLHF
TRBJ1-4 | once | TRBV5-1 | TRBD1 | TGCGCCAGCAGCTTGTCAGGGACAGTCAATGAAAAACTGTTTTTT | CASSLSGTVNEKLFF
TRBJ1-1 | . | TRBV7-3 | TRBD1 | TGTGCCAGCAGCTTACTCGGGACAGGGGGGAACACTGAAGCTTTCTTT | CASSLLGTGGNTEAFF
TRBJ2-1 | . | TRBV27 | TRBD1 | TGTGCCAGCAGTTTAAGGGGGACAGGGACCTACAATGAGCAGTTCTTC | CASSLRGTGTYNEQFF
TRBJ2-7 | . | TRBV7-8 | . | TGTGCCAGCAGCTTCCTCGACGGAGAATACTACGAGCAGTACTTC | CASSFLDGEYYEQYF
TRBJ1-1 | . | TRBV29-1 | . | TGCAGCGTCAGCAGGGAAATGAACACTGAAGCTTTCTTT | CSVSREMNTEAFF
TRBJ2-2 | . | TRBV19 | TRBD2 | TGTGCCAGTGCTATTACTAGCGGGAACACCGGGGAGCTGTTTTTT | CASAITSGNTGELFF
TRBJ1-2 | . | TRBV28 | TRBD1 | TGTGCCAGCAGTTTTTGGACAGGGGGCCGCCCTGATGGCTACACCTTC | CASSFWTGGRPDGYTF
TRBJ2-7 | once | TRBV29-1 | TRBD1 | TGCAGCGTACAGGGGTCGGTCTCCCTCGAGCAGTACTTC | CSVQGSVSLEQYF
TRBJ2-7 | few | TRBV4-1 | TRBD2 | TGCGCCAGCAGCCAAGATCGGTTAGCGGGGCCTTTCTACGAGCAGTACTTC | CASSQDRLAGPFYEQYF
TRBJ2-7 | once | TRBV28 | . | TGTGCCAGCAGTTCTTACGGACAGCCTAGGAATTACGAGCAGTACTTC | CASSSYGQPRNYEQYF
TRBJ1-2 | . | TRBV3-1/TRBV3-2 | . | TGTGCCAGCAGCCAAGGGGGAGGGGGAGGATATGGCTACACCTTC | CASSQGGGGGYGYTF
TRBJ1-4 | . | TRBV15 | . | TGTGCCACCAGGAATGGGGCGGTGAATGAAAAACTGTTTTTT | CATRNGAVNEKLFF
TRBJ1-2 | . | TRBV5-4 | . | TGTGCCAGCAGCTTGGATACAGGGAACGGCTACACCTTC | CASSLDTGNGYTF
TRBJ1-2 | . | TRBV6-5 | . | TGTGCCAGCAGTTACTCCCGGTACTATGGCTACACCTTC | CASSYSRYYGYTF
TRBJ2-3 | . | TRBV2 | TRBD2 | TGTGCCAGCAGTTTAGGTGTAAGGGGACTAGTAATAACAGATACGCAGTATTTT | CASSLGVRGLVITDTQYF
TRBJ1-1 | . | TRBV28 | . | TGTGCCAGCAGTCCTGGGACAAGTATGAACACTGAAGCTTTCTTT | CASSPGTSMNTEAFF
TRBJ1-1 | . | TRBV18 | . | TGTGCCAGCTTACCTGGGGCCTCAGGCACTGAAGCTTTCTTT | CASLPGASGTEAFF
TRBJ2-2 | . | TRBV28 | . | TGTGCCAGCACTCTAACGAACACCGGGGAGCTGTTTTTT | CASTLTNTGELFF
TRBJ2-7 | . | TRBV18 | TRBD1 | TGTGCCAGCTCATTATCGGGACAGGGGGCCTTGGCGGGGCGCTACGAGCAGTACTTC | CASSLSGQGALAGRYEQYF
TRBJ2-2 | many | TRBV29-1 | TRBD1 | TGCAGCGTTGAAGATCTCAGGGGGCCACGCCCGAACACCGGGGAGCTGTTTTTT | CSVEDLRGPRPNTGELFF